This T cell receptor beta chain is from a study of blood T cell repertoires in COVID-19. Study-level background: Researchers got acute and convalescent COVID-19 samples from the United States, Italy and Spain. The cDNA or gDNA used as material had been derived from T cells, B-cell-depleted T cells, or PBMCs.

V shed 5 bases and J 6 bases; nucleotides not matched to a gene: 9. CDR1 and CDR2 from the germline V gene are SGHRS and YFSETQ. The CDR3 consists of 14 residues. The Seattle patients, enrolled during active infection, were followed longitudinally. In the original processing: Reference gene primers were amplified, and this amplification served to estimate nucleated cell counts. Using immunoSEQ multiplex PCR, the repertoire was profiled, and TCRdb retains in-frame clones only, with some absent. V and J calls and clone size are those listed in that table; D and trimming were worked out from the DNA. The sample has roughly 320,000 clones; roughly 89% are singletons.

The chain employs TRBV5-1 and TRBJ1-2; TRBD1 aligns across 8 bases. This clonotype was obtained from a woman between 25 and 40 years old with COVID-19, enrolled during active disease. Sequencing was performed on peripheral blood. The CDR3 spells CASSLGQGTDGYTF. As DNA, the CDR3 is TGCGCCAGCAGTCTCGGACAGGGTACGGATGGCTACACCTTC.